This T cell receptor beta chain came from a study of tumor-infiltrating lymphocytes in primary liver carcinoma. Across the study: Surgery removed the patients' primary liver carcinoma. The patients included men and women who were aged 30 to 69 years. Samples yielded about 3.5 to 8 million productive TCRbeta reads, similar across tissue types. Study conclusions and caveats: Significantly larger top-250-clone fractions were found in tumors than in blood (p = 0.039).

The blood RNA (from unsorted whole blood) was obtained, and germline DNA was also extracted. Per the germline V gene, CDR1 is LGHNA and CDR2 is YNFKEQ. CDR3 length: 16 amino acids. A note on this clonotype: What it binds is unknown. An end of the junction does not agree with germline; a read error may underlie this.

The input was about 500 ng total RNA; TCR beta cDNA was made from it with a constant-region primer. TCR beta libraries came from three nested multiplex PCR rounds using slightly modified ARM-PCR. Running around 9 cycles apiece, the first two PCR rounds relied on TRBV1-TRBV30 forward primers together with a C-beta reverse primer. TCRdb recomputed calls from the multiplex PCR reads with MiXCR, one row per CDR3 protein. The table shows roughly 330,000 distinct CDR3 sequences, with almost 65% occurring only once. This chain connects TRBV4-2 to TRBJ2-7; tentatively, D is TRBD2 (6 bases). The source is a man aged 40-55 years with primary liver carcinoma and hepatitis B virus infection. Sequences were obtained from peripheral blood. The CDR3 sequence: CARSQESRRAGYDQYF. The CDR3, as DNA: TGTGCCAGGAGCCAAGAGTCCCGAAGGGCGGGATACGATCAGTACTTC.